This note documents a single T cell receptor beta chain sequence. Antigen specificity is unknown. Generated by immunoSEQ multiplex PCR, the TCRdb table keeps only in-frame clones and is missing some. The data hold over 100,000 clones, with about 88% observed a single time. Germline-derived CDR1 and CDR2 are SNHLY and FYNNEI. Losses at the gene ends were 3 bases for V and 0 bases for J; bases not matched to a gene: 2. The CDR3 runs to 14 residues. The data were taken from a study of cytomegalovirus exposure and HLA in healthy donors. Study findings and constraints: Most TCR sequences were uncommon, yet certain public TCRs appeared in many donors. The classifier was said to identify cytomegalovirus status with high specificity and sensitivity.

The chain links TRBV2 to TRBJ2-7, with 7 bases lining up with TRBD2. Sequencing was done on a sample of PBMCs. This receptor was identified in a young woman in good health and CMV-seronegative. The CDR3 DNA reads TGTGCCAGCAGTGACGCTAGCGGCTCCTACGAGCAGTACTTC. Translating it yields CASSDASGSYEQYF.